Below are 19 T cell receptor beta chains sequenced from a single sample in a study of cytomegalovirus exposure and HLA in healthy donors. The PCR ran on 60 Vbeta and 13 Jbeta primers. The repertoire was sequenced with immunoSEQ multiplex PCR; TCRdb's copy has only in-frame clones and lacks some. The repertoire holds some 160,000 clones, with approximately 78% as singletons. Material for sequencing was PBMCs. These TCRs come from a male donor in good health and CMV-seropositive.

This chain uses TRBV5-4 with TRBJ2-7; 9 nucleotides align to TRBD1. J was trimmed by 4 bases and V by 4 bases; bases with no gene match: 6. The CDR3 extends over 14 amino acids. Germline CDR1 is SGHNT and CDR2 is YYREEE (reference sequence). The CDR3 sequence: CASSPGQGRYEQYF. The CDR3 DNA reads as TGTGCCAGCAGCCCCGGACAGGGGAGGTACGAGCAGTACTTC.

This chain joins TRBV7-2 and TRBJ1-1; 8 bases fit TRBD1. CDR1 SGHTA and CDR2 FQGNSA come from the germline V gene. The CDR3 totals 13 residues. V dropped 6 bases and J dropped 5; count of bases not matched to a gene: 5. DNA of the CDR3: TGTGCCAGCAGACCACAGGGGGGTACTGAAGCTTTCTTT. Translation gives CASRPQGGTEAFF. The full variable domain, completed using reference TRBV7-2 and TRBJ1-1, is GAGVSQSPSNKVTEKGKDVELRCDPISGHTALYWYRQSLGQGLEFLIYFQGNSAPDKSGLPSDRFSAERTGGSVSTLTIQRTQQEDSAVYLCASRPQGGTEAFFGQGTRLTVV.

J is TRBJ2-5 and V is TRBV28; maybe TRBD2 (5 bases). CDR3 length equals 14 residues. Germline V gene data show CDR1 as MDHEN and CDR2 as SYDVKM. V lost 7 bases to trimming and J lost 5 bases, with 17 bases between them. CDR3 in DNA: TGTGCCAGCATCCAACGAGGGCCGACGGAGACCCAGTACTTC. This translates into CASIQRGPTETQYF.

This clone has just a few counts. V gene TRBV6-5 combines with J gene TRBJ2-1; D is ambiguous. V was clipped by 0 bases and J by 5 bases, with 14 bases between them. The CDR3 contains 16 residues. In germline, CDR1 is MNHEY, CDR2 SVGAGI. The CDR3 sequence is CASSYSNTLSHNEQFF. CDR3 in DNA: TGTGCCAGCAGTTACTCGAACACCCTGTCGCACAATGAGCAGTTCTTC.

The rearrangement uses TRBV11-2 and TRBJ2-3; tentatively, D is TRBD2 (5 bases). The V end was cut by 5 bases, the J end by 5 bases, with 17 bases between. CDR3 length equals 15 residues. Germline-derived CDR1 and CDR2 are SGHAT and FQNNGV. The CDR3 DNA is TGTGCCAGCAGCACCAGAGGGCCGTTGGTAGATACGCAGTATTTT. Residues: CASSTRGPLVDTQYF. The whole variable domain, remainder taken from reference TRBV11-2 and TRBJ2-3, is EAGVAQSPRYKIIEKRQSVAFWCNPISGHATLYWYQQILGQGPKLLIQFQNNGVVDDSQLPKDRFSAERLKGVDSTLKIQPAKLEDSAVYLCASSTRGPLVDTQYFGPGTRLTVL.

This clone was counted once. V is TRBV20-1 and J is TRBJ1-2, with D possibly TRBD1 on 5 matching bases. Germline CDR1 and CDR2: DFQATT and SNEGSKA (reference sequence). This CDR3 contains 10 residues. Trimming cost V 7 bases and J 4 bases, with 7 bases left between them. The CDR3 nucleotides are TGCAGTGAAGGGGTCTATGGCTACACCTTC. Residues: CSEGVYGYTF.

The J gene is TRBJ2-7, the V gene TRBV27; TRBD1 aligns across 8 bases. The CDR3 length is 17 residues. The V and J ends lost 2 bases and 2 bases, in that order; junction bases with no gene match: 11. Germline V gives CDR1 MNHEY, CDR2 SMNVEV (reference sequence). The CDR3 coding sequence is TGTGCCAGCAGTTTAGGGGACCAGGGGACAGGCGCCTACGAGCAGTACTTC. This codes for CASSLGDQGTGAYEQYF.

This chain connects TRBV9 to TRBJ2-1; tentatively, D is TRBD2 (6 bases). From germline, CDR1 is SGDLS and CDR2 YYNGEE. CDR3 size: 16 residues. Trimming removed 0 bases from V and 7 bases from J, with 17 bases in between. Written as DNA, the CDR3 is TGTGCCAGCAGCGTAGTGGGCGGGAAGTCCCCAAATGAGCAGTTCTTC. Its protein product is CASSVVGGKSPNEQFF. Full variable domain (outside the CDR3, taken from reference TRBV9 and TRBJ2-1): DSGVTQTPKHLITATGQRVTLRCSPRSGDLSVYWYQQSLDQGLQFLIQYYNGEERAKGNILERFSAQQFPDLHSELNLSSLELGDSALYFCASSVVGGKSPNEQFFGPGTRLTVL.

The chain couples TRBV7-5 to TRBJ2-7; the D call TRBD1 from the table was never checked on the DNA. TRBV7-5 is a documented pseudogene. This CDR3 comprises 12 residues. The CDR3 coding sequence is TGTGTCAGTCACAGGAGCTCCTACGAGCAGTACTTC. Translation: CVSHRSSYEQYF.

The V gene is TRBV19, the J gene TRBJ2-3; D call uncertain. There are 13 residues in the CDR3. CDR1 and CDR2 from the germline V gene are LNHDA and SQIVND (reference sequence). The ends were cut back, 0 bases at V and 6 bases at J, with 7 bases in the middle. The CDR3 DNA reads TGTGCCAGTAGTATAGAGGGCAGCGATACGCAGTATTTT. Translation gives CASSIEGSDTQYF.

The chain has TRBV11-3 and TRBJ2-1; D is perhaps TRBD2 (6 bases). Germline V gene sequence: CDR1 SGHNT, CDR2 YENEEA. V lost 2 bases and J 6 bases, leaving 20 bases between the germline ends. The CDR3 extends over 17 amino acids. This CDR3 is CASSLRAGSGIGNEQFF. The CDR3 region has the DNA TGTGCCAGCAGCTTAAGGGCGGGGAGCGGAATTGGCAATGAGCAGTTCTTC.

This CDR3 reads CAWSDALAGGADTQYF. Here the CDR3 DNA reads TGTGCCTGGAGTGATGCCCTAGCGGGGGGCGCAGATACGCAGTATTTT. J is TRBJ2-3 and V is TRBV30, with 11 bases that match TRBD2. The CDR3 has 16 residues. Trimming took 1 base from V and 4 from J; bases not matched to a gene: 7. Germline CDR1 GTSNPN, CDR2 SVGIG (reference sequence).

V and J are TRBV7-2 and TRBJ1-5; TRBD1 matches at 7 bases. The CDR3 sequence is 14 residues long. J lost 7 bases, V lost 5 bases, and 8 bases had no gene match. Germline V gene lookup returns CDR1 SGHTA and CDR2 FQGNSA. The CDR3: CASSGTGVGQPQHF. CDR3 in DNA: TGTGCCAGCAGCGGTACAGGGGTCGGGCAGCCCCAGCATTTT.

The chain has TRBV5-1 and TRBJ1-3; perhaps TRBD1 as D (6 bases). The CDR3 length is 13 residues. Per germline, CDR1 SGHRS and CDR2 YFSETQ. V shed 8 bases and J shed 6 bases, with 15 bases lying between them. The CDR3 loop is CARPRGAENTIYF. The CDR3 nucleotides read TGCGCCAGACCCCGGGGGGCTGAAAACACCATATATTTT.

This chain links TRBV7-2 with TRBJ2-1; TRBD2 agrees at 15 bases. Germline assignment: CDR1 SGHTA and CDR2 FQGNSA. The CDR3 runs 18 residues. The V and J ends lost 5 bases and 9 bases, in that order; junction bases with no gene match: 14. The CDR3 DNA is TGTGCCAGCAGCCCCGGGACTAGCGGGGGGAAACGGTTTTTTGAGCAGTTCTTC. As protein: CASSPGTSGGKRFFEQFF.

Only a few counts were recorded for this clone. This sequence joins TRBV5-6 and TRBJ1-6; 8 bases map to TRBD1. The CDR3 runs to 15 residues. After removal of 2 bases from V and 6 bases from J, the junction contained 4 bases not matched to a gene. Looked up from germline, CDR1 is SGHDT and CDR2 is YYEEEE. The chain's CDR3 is CASSFRDRLNSPLHF. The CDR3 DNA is TGTGCCAGCAGCTTCCGGGACAGGCTTAATTCACCCCTCCACTTT.

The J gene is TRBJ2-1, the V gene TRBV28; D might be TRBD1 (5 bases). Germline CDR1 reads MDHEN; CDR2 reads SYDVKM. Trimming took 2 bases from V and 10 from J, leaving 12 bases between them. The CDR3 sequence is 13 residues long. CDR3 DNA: TGTGCCAGCAGTTTACCCCCCACAGGAGAGCAGTTCTTC. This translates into CASSLPPTGEQFF.

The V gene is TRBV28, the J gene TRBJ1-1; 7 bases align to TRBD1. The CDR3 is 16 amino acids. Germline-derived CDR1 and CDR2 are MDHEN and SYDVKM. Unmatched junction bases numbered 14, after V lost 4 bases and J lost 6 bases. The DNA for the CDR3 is TGTGCCAGCAGTTCCCTCTCGACAGGGACGGGTGCTGAAGCTTTCTTT. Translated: CASSSLSTGTGAEAFF.

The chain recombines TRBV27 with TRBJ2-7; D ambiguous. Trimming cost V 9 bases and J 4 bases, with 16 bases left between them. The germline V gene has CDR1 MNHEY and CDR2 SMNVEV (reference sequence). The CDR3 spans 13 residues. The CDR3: CASSRNPEYEQYF. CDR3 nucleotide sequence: TGTGCCAGTTCTAGGAACCCCGAGTACGAGCAGTACTTC.